This TCR beta chain stems from a study of response to subunit inactivated influenza vaccine. TCRdb recomputed calls from the RT-PCR reads with MiXCR, one row per CDR3 protein. The profile shows 550,000 to 600,000 distinct CDR3 sequences, 10% to 15% of them singletons. With regard to this clonotype: Antigen: not known.

CDR1 SGHTA and CDR2 FQGNSA come from the germline V gene. This CDR3 region has 16 residues. Trimming at V came to 2 bases and at J to 3 bases, leaving 5 bases not matched to a gene. Findings and limits, study-wide: Authors suggested few new T cells are recruited by each seasonal influenza vaccination.

This chain uses TRBV7-2 with TRBJ2-1, with 9 bases fitting TRBD2. This clonotype originated in a man aged 45 to 65 who received an inactivated influenza vaccine. Sequenced material: PBMCs from blood, taken on the day of vaccination. The CDR3 sequence: CASSLRLAGSYNEQFF. In DNA form, the CDR3 reads TGTGCCAGCAGCTTACGGCTAGCGGGGAGCTACAATGAGCAGTTCTTC. The full variable domain, in which reference TRBV7-2 and TRBJ2-1 provide the parts outside the CDR3, is GAGVSQSPSNKVTEKGKDVELRCDPISGHTALYWYRQSLGQGLEFLIYFQGNSAPDKSGLPSDRFSAERTGGSVSTLTIQRTQQEDSAVYLCASSLRLAGSYNEQFFGPGTRLTVL.